A single sample is the source of the 9 T cell receptor beta chains below, sequenced in a study of T cell repertoires in cytomegalovirus infection. TCRdb redid the calling of the reads with MiXCR, one entry per CDR3 protein. The sample has some 680,000 distinct CDR3 sequences, 35% to 45% seen once. What was sequenced was PBMCs. All receptors come from a human donor in good health (CMV status not recorded). Some clones in this sample may be carry-over from other donors' samples.

This chain connects TRBV7-2 to TRBJ1-3, with 7 nucleotides matching TRBD1. The V segment lost 6 bases and the J segment 4 bases; nucleotides outside the gene matches: 12. The CDR3 contains 16 residues. The germline V gene encodes CDR1 SGHTA and CDR2 FQGNSA. The CDR3 here is CASSPHRGGKGNTIYF. CDR3 nucleotides: TGTGCCAGCAGTCCGCATCGAGGGGGCAAGGGAAACACCATATATTTT. The full variable domain, in which reference TRBV7-2 and TRBJ1-3 provide the parts outside the CDR3, is GAGVSQSPSNKVTEKGKDVELRCDPISGHTALYWYRQSLGQGLEFLIYFQGNSAPDKSGLPSDRFSAERTGGSVSTLTIQRTQQEDSAVYLCASSPHRGGKGNTIYFGEGSWLTVV.

The J gene is TRBJ1-5, the V gene TRBV6-5; D is perhaps TRBD1 (6 bases). The CDR3 sequence is 14 residues long. V gave up 5 bases and J gave up 7 bases, with 15 bases separating them. Germline V lookup: CDR1 MNHEY, CDR2 SVGAGI. As DNA, the CDR3 is TGTGCCAGCAGTGAATTGGGGGGGCTCCAGCCCCAGCATTTT. This gives the protein CASSELGGLQPQHF.

This clonotype has only one observation. This chain connects TRBV4-1 to TRBJ2-1, with 10 bases identical to TRBD2. V lost 1 base, J lost 3 bases, and 12 bases stayed unmatched. CDR3 length: 19 amino acids. Germline values: CDR1 MGHRA, CDR2 YSYEKL. CDR3 residues: CASSQARGSGRPIYNEQFF. As DNA, the CDR3 is TGCGCCAGCAGCCAAGCTAGGGGTAGCGGGAGGCCTATCTACAATGAGCAGTTCTTC.

The chain has TRBV7-4 and TRBJ2-2; D is perhaps TRBD1 (5 bases). The CDR3 runs 17 residues. Trimming cost V 5 bases and J 5 bases, with 21 bases left between them. Germline V lookup: CDR1 SGHVT, CDR2 SQSDAQ. The CDR3: CASSPPLRGHTTGELFF. The CDR3 region has the DNA TGTGCCAGCAGCCCCCCTTTAAGGGGCCACACGACCGGGGAGCTGTTTTTT.

The chain couples TRBV3-1 to TRBJ2-3, with a weak D call TRBD2 (5 bases). CDR1 is LGHDT and CDR2 is YNNKEL in the germline V gene (reference sequence). V was cut by 1 base and J by 7 bases, with 12 bases left in between. CDR3 length: 14 residues. CDR3 region: CASSQAGNTNTQYF. In DNA form, the CDR3 reads TGTGCCAGCAGCCAAGCGGGGAACACTAATACGCAGTATTTT.

The chain joins TRBV12-3 or TRBV12-4 to TRBJ1-2; D is uncertain. This CDR3 contains 18 residues. V was trimmed by 1 base and J by 3 bases, leaving 21 bases between them. CDR3 loop: CASSLVGAGEDTYYGYTF. CDR3 coding DNA: TGTGCCAGCAGTTTAGTTGGAGCTGGTGAAGATACCTACTATGGCTACACCTTC.

In its sample, this clonotype was seen a few times. The chain couples TRBV7-2 to TRBJ2-3; TRBD2 agrees at 8 bases. CDR3 length: 16 residues. Germline V gene sequence: CDR1 SGHTA, CDR2 FQGNSA. The trim removed 5 bases at V and 2 bases at J, leaving 9 bases unmatched. CDR3 DNA: TGTGCCAGCAGCAGAACAGGACTAGCCTACACAGATACGCAGTATTTT. This codes for CASSRTGLAYTDTQYF. The entire variable domain, with the rest obtained from reference TRBV7-2 and TRBJ2-3, is as follows: GAGVSQSPSNKVTEKGKDVELRCDPISGHTALYWYRQSLGQGLEFLIYFQGNSAPDKSGLPSDRFSAERTGGSVSTLTIQRTQQEDSAVYLCASSRTGLAYTDTQYFGPGTRLTVL.

As concerns this clonotype: No conserved phenylalanine or tryptophan is present at the end of the CDR3, so a read error is the likely explanation. The DNA is left out, because the CDR3 cannot be placed on it with certainty; the CDR3 is given as TCRdb lists it. CDR3 amino acids: CASKRALAGGPGLR. This sequence joins TRBV6-6 and TRBJ2-1; the D call of TRBD2 is as the table states it, not checked on the DNA. The CDR3 spans 14 amino acids, including both terminal residues. Germline CDR1 reads MNHNY; CDR2 reads SVGAGI (reference sequence).

J is TRBJ2-4 and V is TRBV6-5, with D tentatively TRBD2 (7 bases). From germline, CDR1 is MNHEY and CDR2 SVGAGI. Trimming took off 0 bases at V and 0 bases at J, with 9 bases between the two ends. The CDR3 covers 16 residues. DNA for the CDR3: TGTGCCAGCAGTTACTCGGGGGGGCTAGCCAAAAACATTCAGTACTTC. As protein: CASSYSGGLAKNIQYF.